This T cell receptor (beta chain) derives from a study of blood T cell repertoires in COVID-19. About the study: Material from acute and convalescent COVID-19 was sourced from the United States, Italy and Spain. T cells, B-cell-depleted T cells, or PBMCs supplied cDNA or gDNA.

This CDR3 has 14 amino acids. CDR1 is MGHDK, CDR2 SYGVNS, per germline. V was clipped by 3 bases and J by 4 bases, with 13 bases between them. In the authors' workflow: Cell counts per sample came from amplifying reference gene primers. TCRdb's copy holds only in-frame clones and misses some; the assay was immunoSEQ multiplex PCR. V, J and clone size reflect that table, while D and trimming were determined from the DNA. Of some 50,000 clones in the sample, around 86% were seen once. This clonotype was obtained from a human donor in a cohort sampled during active COVID-19. The sample comprised peripheral blood. V usage is TRBV25-1 and J usage is TRBJ2-7; D is perhaps TRBD1 (6 bases). The CDR3 bases are TGTGCCAGCAGTGACTACAACAGGGAGTACGAGCAGTACTTC. This translates into CASSDYNREYEQYF.